The 10 T cell receptor beta chains reported below all come from one sample, sequenced in a study of shared clonotypes between healthy human individuals. Libraries were prepared by immunoSEQ multiplex PCR; TCRdb keeps only in-frame clonotypes and omits some of them. The sample holds about 1.5 million clones, roughly 95% seen once. Sequenced material: naive CD4+ T cells sorted from blood. Subset specified: CD45RA+ positively selected. These TCRs come from a man younger than 45 in good health.

The CDR3 DNA reads as TGCGCCAGCAGGGTCGACCGATCCTACGAGCAGTACTTC. Protein product: CASRVDRSYEQYF. The chain couples TRBV5-1 to TRBJ2-7, with D unresolved. The CDR3 covers 13 residues. Germline V lookup: CDR1 SGHRS, CDR2 YFSETQ. V was trimmed by 5 bases and J by 1 base, leaving 10 bases between them.

J is TRBJ2-6 and V is TRBV27; D is undetermined. V was cut by 5 bases and J by 0 bases, with 11 bases left in between. The CDR3 contains 16 residues. Per the germline V gene, CDR1 is MNHEY and CDR2 is SMNVEV (reference sequence). Here the CDR3 reads CASSQDGNSGANVLTF. The CDR3 nucleotides read TGTGCCAGCAGTCAGGACGGTAACTCTGGGGCCAACGTCCTGACTTTC.

This clone was observed once. The genes are TRBV18 and TRBJ2-3; no firm D call. Germline CDR1 KGHSH, CDR2 LQKENI. The CDR3 has 12 residues. V lost 4 bases to trimming and J lost 4 bases, with 6 bases between them. The CDR3 is CASSRWSDTQYF. In DNA, the CDR3 is TGTGCCAGCTCACGGTGGTCAGATACGCAGTATTTT.

This clone has just one count. The chain couples TRBV6-5 to TRBJ2-4; possibly TRBD2 for D (5 bases). V dropped 6 bases and J dropped 0 bases, with 12 bases sitting between them. Per the germline V gene, CDR1 is MNHEY and CDR2 is SVGAGI. The CDR3 contains 15 residues. CDR3 in amino acids: CASRRTLLAKNIQYF. The CDR3 bases are TGTGCCAGCAGACGGACTCTACTAGCCAAAAACATTCAGTACTTC.

The chain combines TRBV29-1 with TRBJ2-7; TRBD2 aligns across 7 bases. The CDR3 consists of 14 residues. Germline-derived CDR1 and CDR2 are SQVTM and ANQGSEA. V trimming: 6 bases; J trimming: 0 bases; junction bases outside the gene matches: 8. CDR3 DNA: TGCAGCGTGTCTAGCGCGGGAGTCTCCTACGAGCAGTACTTC. Translated, it gives CSVSSAGVSYEQYF.

Details on this clone: This sample includes further DNA sequences coding for the same CDR3. The V gene is TRBV18, the J gene TRBJ2-1, with TRBD1 matching over 10 bases. The ends lost 3 bases at V and 4 bases at J; junction bases unmatched: 6. Germline CDR1 KGHSH, CDR2 LQKENI. This CDR3 has 16 amino acids. CDR3 coding DNA: TGTGCCAGCTCACCCCCGGGACAGGGGCCTTACAATGAGCAGTTCTTC. Encoded protein: CASSPPGQGPYNEQFF.

V usage is TRBV5-1 and J usage is TRBJ1-3; D uncertain. This CDR3 has 15 amino acids. Trimming left V 2 bases short and J 0 bases short, with 9 bases between. Germline values: CDR1 SGHRS, CDR2 YFSETQ. CDR3 DNA: TGCGCCAGCAGCTTAGTTGACGGCTCTGGAAACACCATATATTTT. Residues: CASSLVDGSGNTIYF.

This clone has a single count. This chain connects TRBV27 to TRBJ2-2; a weak D match, TRBD1 (5 bases). CDR1 and CDR2 from the germline V gene are MNHEY and SMNVEV (reference sequence). The CDR3 is made up of 13 amino acids. Deletions cut 6 bases from V and 6 bases from J, with 11 bases between. The CDR3 DNA reads as TGTGCCAGCAGGGGGCCCATGGCCGGGGAGCTGTTTTTT. It specifies CASRGPMAGELFF.

Note on this clone: The identical CDR3 is also encoded by other nucleotide sequences in the sample. This chain connects TRBV5-1 to TRBJ2-2, with D unclear. Trimming cost V 5 bases and J 3 bases, with 8 bases left between them. CDR3 length: 13 residues. CDR1 and CDR2 (germline): SGHRS, YFSETQ. In DNA form, the CDR3 reads TGCGCCAGCAGACTTGGTGACACCGGGGAGCTGTTTTTT. Translated, it gives CASRLGDTGELFF.

The rearrangement joins TRBV5-4 to TRBJ2-2; D not certain. The CDR3 has 16 residues. Germline loops: CDR1 SGHNT, CDR2 YYREEE (reference sequence). The ends were cut back, 0 bases at V and 4 bases at J, with 13 bases in the middle. The CDR3 loop reads CASSLGQSQFTGELFF. CDR3 bases: TGTGCCAGCAGCTTGGGGCAATCTCAATTCACCGGGGAGCTGTTTTTT.